The 27 T cell receptor beta chains given below trace back to one sample, sequenced in a study of T cell repertoires in cytomegalovirus infection. A single record per CDR3 protein comes from TCRdb applying MiXCR to the reads. The table lists over 150,000 distinct CDR3 sequences, about 20% of them singletons. Sequenced sample: PBMCs. The receptors originated from a human donor in good health (CMV status not recorded). Some clones in this sample may be carry-over from other donors' samples.

This clonotype was detected ten times or more. CDR3 amino acids: CASSLRRSSYSNQPQHF. DNA of the CDR3: TGTGCCAGCAGTCTCCGCCGGAGTTCATATAGCAATCAGCCCCAGCATTTT. This sequence joins TRBV7-8 and TRBJ1-5; D call uncertain. CDR3 length: 17 residues. V was clipped by 6 bases and J by 0 bases, with 18 bases between them. Germline V lookup: CDR1 SGHVS, CDR2 FQNEAQ.

This clonotype was counted between two and nine times. The J gene is TRBJ2-1, the V gene TRBV7-2; 7 nucleotides align to TRBD1. Germline V gives CDR1 SGHTA, CDR2 FQGNSA. The CDR3 is 15 amino acids. After removal of 7 bases from V and 5 bases from J, the junction contained 11 bases not matched to a gene. CDR3 in DNA: TGTGCCAGCACCCGAACAGGGGCGCAACACAATGAGCAGTTCTTC. As protein: CASTRTGAQHNEQFF.

This clonotype was observed many times. The V gene is TRBV7-2, the J gene TRBJ1-5; D is unclear. Trimming took off 4 bases at V and 8 bases at J, with 12 bases between the two ends. This CDR3 region has 13 residues. Looked up from germline, CDR1 is SGHTA and CDR2 is FQGNSA. This chain's CDR3 is CASSSSQSKPQHF. The CDR3 coding sequence is TGTGCCAGCAGCTCGTCGCAGTCGAAGCCCCAGCATTTT.

The chain couples TRBV7-2 to TRBJ2-5, with D hard to call. Trimming pared 5 bases from V and 3 bases from J, leaving 7 bases between. The CDR3 extends over 12 amino acids. Germline values: CDR1 SGHTA, CDR2 FQGNSA. The CDR3 DNA is TGTGCCAGCAGCCGCATAAAAGAGACCCAGTACTTC. Translating gives CASSRIKETQYF.

Concerning this clonotype itself: One end of the junction varies from germline; a read error may be responsible. For the CDR3, the DNA is TGTGCCAGCAGGGAAGCGGGGGGGCGCTTTGGGACGCAGTATTTT. Encoded protein: CASREAGGRFGTQYF. The chain uses TRBV6-1 and TRBJ2-3; 10 bases are shared with TRBD2. The CDR3 totals 15 residues. Looked up from germline, CDR1 is MNHNS and CDR2 is SASEGT.

At least ten counts were recorded for this clonotype. This chain uses TRBV7-2 with TRBJ2-5, with D maybe TRBD1 (6 bases). Trimming cost V 8 bases and J 5 bases, with 15 bases left between them. CDR1 is SGHTA, CDR2 FQGNSA, per germline. The CDR3 is 13 residues long. CDR3 protein: CASATQGIETQYF. The CDR3 DNA reads TGTGCCAGCGCCACACAGGGAATCGAGACCCAGTACTTC. Combining the CDR3 with reference TRBV7-2 and TRBJ2-5 gives the whole variable domain GAGVSQSPSNKVTEKGKDVELRCDPISGHTALYWYRQSLGQGLEFLIYFQGNSAPDKSGLPSDRFSAERTGGSVSTLTIQRTQQEDSAVYLCASATQGIETQYFGPGTRLLVL.

With respect to this clonotype: The junction does not match germline at one end; this may be a read error. The J gene is TRBJ2-7, the V gene TRBV4-3; D is perhaps TRBD2 (5 bases). The CDR3 has 16 residues. The germline V gene has CDR1 LGHNA and CDR2 YSLEER. CDR3 sequence reads: CASSQDKRTTSFEQYF. For the CDR3, the DNA is TGCGCCAGCAGCCAAGATAAGCGGACGACCTCCTTCGAGCAGTACTTC.

V usage is TRBV7-9 and J usage is TRBJ2-1, with 12 positions matching TRBD2. Germline values: CDR1 SEHNR, CDR2 FQNEAQ (reference sequence). V was pared by 3 bases and J by 5 bases, with 8 bases of the junction left unmatched. The CDR3 runs to 17 residues. The CDR3: CASSFVTLAGGNNEQFF. CDR3 sequence (DNA): TGTGCCAGCAGCTTCGTTACACTAGCGGGAGGAAACAATGAGCAGTTCTTC.

The chain uses TRBV19 and TRBJ1-2; D unclear. Per the germline V gene, CDR1 is LNHDA and CDR2 is SQIVND (reference sequence). The CDR3 loop spans 14 amino acids. Trimming stripped 6 bases from V and 3 bases from J, with 14 bases between. CDR3 region: CASSPGMRDYGYTF. The DNA of the CDR3 is TGTGCCAGTAGCCCCGGGATGAGGGACTATGGCTACACCTTC. Full variable domain (missing parts from reference TRBV19 and TRBJ1-2): DGGITQSPKYLFRKEGQNVTLSCEQNLNHDAMYWYRQDPGQGLRLIYYSQIVNDFQKGDIAEGYSVSREKKESFPLTVTSAQKNPTAFYLCASSPGMRDYGYTFGSGTRLTVV.

The CDR3 DNA sequence: TGTGCCAGCAGTCCCGGGACTAGCGGGGCCACTCAGTACTTC. Its protein product is CASSPGTSGATQYF. The genes are TRBV6-5 and TRBJ2-4; 13 bases line up with TRBD2. The CDR3 has 14 residues. Germline V lookup: CDR1 MNHEY, CDR2 SVGAGI. V trimming: 5 bases; J trimming: 12 bases; junction bases outside the gene matches: 7.

This clonotype showed up just a few times. The J gene is TRBJ2-7, the V gene TRBV5-5, with 8 nucleotides matching TRBD2. CDR1 is SGHKS, CDR2 YYEKEE, per germline (reference sequence). The CDR3 is 16 amino acids. The trim removed 0 bases at V and 6 bases at J, leaving 11 bases unmatched. The CDR3 nucleotides are TGTGCCAGCAGCTTGGGACGGCCGGGACTAGTAAGCGAGCAGTACTTC. Translation gives CASSLGRPGLVSEQYF.

The chain uses TRBV14 and TRBJ2-1, with 8 bases matching TRBD2. Germline CDR1 reads SGHDN; CDR2 reads FVKESK. V was clipped by 5 bases and J by 0 bases; unmatched bases: 6. CDR3 length: 16 residues. The CDR3 coding sequence is TGTGCCAGCAGCATAAAAAGCGGGAGCTCCTACAATGAGCAGTTCTTC. Translating gives CASSIKSGSSYNEQFF.

This clonotype occurred a few times. The chain uses TRBV2 and TRBJ2-7; possibly TRBD1 for D (6 bases). Germline V gene sequence: CDR1 SNHLY, CDR2 FYNNEI. The CDR3 has 15 residues. The V end lost 2 bases, the J end lost 0 bases, and 11 bases lay between the germline ends. The DNA of the CDR3 is TGTGCCAGCAGTGAACACTTGGACAGCTCCTACGAGCAGTACTTC. Translating it yields CASSEHLDSSYEQYF.

This clonotype was counted a few times. The gene calls are TRBV6-2 or TRBV6-3 and TRBJ2-7; 9 positions agree with TRBD1. V shed 8 bases, J shed 4 bases, and the junction held 9 bases outside the gene matches. Per germline, CDR1 MNHEY and CDR2 SVGEGT. This CDR3 spans 14 amino acids. The CDR3 DNA sequence: TGTGCCAGCGCGCTTGCTGGACAGGGGTACGAGCAGTACTTC. It specifies CASALAGQGYEQYF.

This clonotype has more than one count but fewer than ten. This chain links TRBV6-6 with TRBJ1-4; D not certain. CDR1 is MNHNY and CDR2 is SVGAGI in the germline V gene (reference sequence). Trimming pared 7 bases from V and 10 bases from J, leaving 16 bases between. The CDR3 runs to 13 residues. CDR3 bases: TGTGCCAGCACCCAAGCCGGGCCCCTAAAACTGTTTTTT. Protein sequence: CASTQAGPLKLFF.

As for this clonotype: A clone one base away is much larger, so this may be a read error. The chain couples TRBV6-6 to TRBJ1-1; tentatively, D is TRBD1 (5 bases). The CDR3 consists of 15 residues. V was trimmed by 6 bases and J by 0 bases, leaving 14 bases between them. From germline, CDR1 is MNHNY and CDR2 SVGAGI (reference sequence). The CDR3 loop is CASRPPRTLNTEAFF. In DNA form, the CDR3 reads TGTGCCAGCAGACCCCCCAGGACACTGAACACTGAAGCTTTCTTT.

This clonotype showed up just once. The chain links TRBV25-1 to TRBJ1-5; no reliable D call. Germline values: CDR1 MGHDK, CDR2 SYGVNS. Trimming removed 7 bases at V and 3 bases at J, with 7 bases between. The CDR3 is 12 residues long. The CDR3 loop is CASTDDNQPQHF. The CDR3 coding sequence is TGTGCCAGCACCGATGACAATCAGCCCCAGCATTTT.

This clonotype has a count of ten or more. The chain uses TRBV11-2 and TRBJ2-1, with D perhaps given as TRBD1 or TRBD2 (6 bases each). Germline-derived CDR1 and CDR2 are SGHAT and FQNNGV. Trimming cost V 4 bases and J 13 bases, with 17 bases left between them. The CDR3 loop spans 13 amino acids. The CDR3 loop reads CASSSPGGQGQFF. DNA for the CDR3: TGTGCCAGCAGCTCGCCCGGGGGCCAGGGCCAGTTCTTC.

V and J are TRBV11-3 and TRBJ2-4; D ambiguous. Trimming took off 4 bases at V and 6 bases at J, with 10 bases between the two ends. The germline V gene has CDR1 SGHNT and CDR2 YENEEA. CDR3 size: 13 residues. CDR3 bases: TGTGCCAGCAGCTCCCCCTCTAGAAACATTCAGTACTTC. This sequence encodes CASSSPSRNIQYF. Combining the CDR3 with reference TRBV11-3 and TRBJ2-4 gives the whole variable domain EAGVVQSPRYKIIEKKQPVAFWCNPISGHNTLYWYLQNLGQGPELLIRYENEEAVDDSQLPKDRFSAERLKGVDSTLKIQPAELGDSAVYLCASSSPSRNIQYFGAGTRLSVL.

This clonotype was observed a handful of times. The chain employs TRBV4-2 and TRBJ2-5, with D perhaps TRBD2 (5 bases). CDR3 length: 14 amino acids. V was clipped by 1 base and J by 3 bases, with 9 bases between them. Per the germline V gene, CDR1 is LGHNA and CDR2 is YNFKEQ. CDR3 nucleotide sequence: TGTGCCAGCAGCCAAGTGTCTAGCAAAGAGACCCAGTACTTC. It is translated as CASSQVSSKETQYF.

Here the CDR3 DNA reads TGTGCCATCAGTGAGGAGGGGATTGGCTACGAGCAGTACTTC. It codes for CAISEEGIGYEQYF. The chain combines TRBV10-3 with TRBJ2-7; D tentatively fits TRBD1 or TRBD2 (5 bases each). Germline V gene sequence: CDR1 ENHRY, CDR2 SYGVKD. V was pared by 2 bases and J by 3 bases, with 11 bases between. This CDR3 is built from 14 residues.

The V and J genes are TRBV6-2 or TRBV6-3 and TRBJ1-5; no clear D. Looked up from germline, CDR1 is MNHEY and CDR2 is SVGEGT. The CDR3 totals 14 residues. Trimming removed 6 bases at V and 3 bases at J, with 12 bases between. As DNA, the CDR3 is TGTGCCAGCAGCCTGAGGAGTTACAATCAGCCCCAGCATTTT. It specifies CASSLRSYNQPQHF.

This clonotype was seen a handful of times. The junction and the germline gene differ at one end; a read error may be behind it. As DNA, the CDR3 is TGTGCCAGCAGTGAAGAACTCTTCCTCTGGGACTTC. Amino acid sequence: CASSEELFLWDF. This chain links TRBV2 with TRBJ2-4; D remains unclear. The germline gives CDR1 SNHLY, CDR2 FYNNEI. The CDR3 totals 12 residues.

The chain employs TRBV25-1 and TRBJ1-6; no definite D call. From germline, CDR1 is MGHDK and CDR2 SYGVNS. The CDR3 contains 20 residues. Trimming removed 3 bases at V and 0 bases at J, with 21 bases between. The CDR3 spells CASSDPRGSRSSSYNSPLHF. Here the CDR3 DNA reads TGTGCCAGCAGTGACCCGCGAGGCAGCCGGTCGAGCTCCTATAATTCACCCCTCCACTTT.

This clonotype has a count of ten or more. The gene calls are TRBV20-1 and TRBJ2-3; D may be TRBD2 (6 bases). The V and J ends lost 6 bases and 4 bases respectively, with 14 bases between them. The germline V gene encodes CDR1 DFQATT and CDR2 SNEGSKA (reference sequence). The CDR3 has 13 amino acids. The CDR3 coding sequence is TGCAGTGCCAGCCGCGGGGAGGCAGATACGCAGTATTTT. Residues: CSASRGEADTQYF.

This clonotype showed up many times. The genes are TRBV12-3 or TRBV12-4 and TRBJ2-1; 7 nucleotides agree with TRBD1. The CDR3 is 15 residues long. The J segment lost 3 bases and the V segment lost 4 bases, leaving 6 bases of the junction unmatched. In DNA form, the CDR3 reads TGTGCCAGCAGTTCACACCGGGACAGCTACAATGAGCAGTTCTTC. Translation gives CASSSHRDSYNEQFF.

By frequency in the sample, this clonotype is medium-sized. V is TRBV7-2 and J is TRBJ2-1; perhaps TRBD2 as D (6 bases). The germline V gene encodes CDR1 SGHTA and CDR2 FQGNSA. This CDR3 region has 16 residues. Trimming cost V 3 bases and J 0 bases, with 12 bases left between them. The CDR3 nucleotides are TGTGCCAGCAGCTTTTCTGCCGGGAGCTCCTACAATGAGCAGTTCTTC. It codes for CASSFSAGSSYNEQFF. Using reference TRBV7-2 and TRBJ2-1 for the parts outside the CDR3, the full variable domain is GAGVSQSPSNKVTEKGKDVELRCDPISGHTALYWYRQSLGQGLEFLIYFQGNSAPDKSGLPSDRFSAERTGGSVSTLTIQRTQQEDSAVYLCASSFSAGSSYNEQFFGPGTRLTVL.